This T cell receptor beta chain was recorded in a study of early T cells in non-severe SARS-CoV-2 infection. This CDR3 spans 16 amino acids. V shed 2 bases, J shed 0 bases, and the junction held 5 bases outside the gene matches. Germline V gives CDR1 MNHEY, CDR2 SMNVEV (reference sequence). At least ten counts were recorded for this clonotype. One entry per CDR3 protein, called by TCRdb with MiXCR from the 5' RACE reads. The sample consists of 60,000 or so distinct CDR3 sequences, 8% to 9% of them appearing once. This chain uses TRBV27 with TRBJ2-3; TRBD2 agrees at 7 bases. This TCR was recovered from an adult who was a healthcare worker with PCR-confirmed SARS-CoV-2 infection or an uninfected control (not recorded which). Sequencing was done on a sample of whole blood. The DNA for the CDR3 is TGTGCCAGCAGTTTACGGACTAGGGCCAGCACAGATACGCAGTATTTT. This codes for CASSLRTRASTDTQYF.